Here is one T cell receptor beta chain with its context. These data belong to a study of PD-1 blockade in classical Hodgkin lymphoma. At the level of the study: Patients were administered nivolumab (3 mg/kg intravenously) every 2 weeks.

The CDR3 runs to 14 residues. Germline loops: CDR1 SGDLS, CDR2 YYNGEE. The germline V and J ends were trimmed by 2 bases and 2 bases, with 9 bases remaining between them. The method was immunoSEQ multiplex PCR; TCRdb's version includes in-frame clones alone and lacks a portion of them. Of 15,000 to 25,000 clones listed, 88% were seen once; the top ten hold about 5%. Time point defined: cycle 4 day 1 (C4D1), after less than seven weeks of nivolumab. Each of the patients experienced relapse following autologous stem cell transplantation, and their brentuximab vedotin exposure differed. The CD8+ T cells came from thawed PBMCs through magnetic negative selection.

Material: CD8+ T cells from blood, obtained before the fourth cycle of nivolumab. This clonotype originated in a human donor with classical Hodgkin lymphoma. The chain is built from TRBV9 and TRBJ2-3; tentatively, D is TRBD2 (5 bases). CDR3 coding DNA: TGTGCCAGCAGCGTGGAGGCTTACACAGATACGCAGTATTTT. Translating it yields CASSVEAYTDTQYF.